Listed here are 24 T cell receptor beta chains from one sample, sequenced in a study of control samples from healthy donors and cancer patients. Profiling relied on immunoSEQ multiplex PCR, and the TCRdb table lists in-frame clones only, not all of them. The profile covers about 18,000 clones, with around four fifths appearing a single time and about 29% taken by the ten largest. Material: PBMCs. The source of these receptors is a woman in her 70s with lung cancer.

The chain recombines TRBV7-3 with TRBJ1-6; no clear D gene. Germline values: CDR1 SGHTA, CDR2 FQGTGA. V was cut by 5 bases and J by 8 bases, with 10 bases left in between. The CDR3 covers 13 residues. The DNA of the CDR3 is TGTGCCAGCAGCCCAAAAAGGGATTCACCCCTCCACTTT. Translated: CASSPKRDSPLHF.

For the CDR3, the DNA is TGTGCCAGCAGCCTCCTCGTGGGTAGGGAGCAGTTCTTC. Its protein is CASSLLVGREQFF. V gene TRBV3-1 (or the pseudogene TRBV3-2) combines with J gene TRBJ2-1; no reliable D call. The CDR3 spans 13 residues. V gave up 4 bases and J gave up 10 bases, with 14 bases separating them. Germline V gene lookup returns CDR1 LGHDT and CDR2 YNNKEL (reference sequence).

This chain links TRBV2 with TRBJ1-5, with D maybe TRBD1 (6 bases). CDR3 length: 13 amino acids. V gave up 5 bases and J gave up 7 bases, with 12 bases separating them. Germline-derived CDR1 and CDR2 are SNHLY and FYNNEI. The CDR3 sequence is CASSTGQKQPQHF. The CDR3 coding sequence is TGTGCCAGCAGTACGGGACAAAAGCAGCCCCAGCATTTT.

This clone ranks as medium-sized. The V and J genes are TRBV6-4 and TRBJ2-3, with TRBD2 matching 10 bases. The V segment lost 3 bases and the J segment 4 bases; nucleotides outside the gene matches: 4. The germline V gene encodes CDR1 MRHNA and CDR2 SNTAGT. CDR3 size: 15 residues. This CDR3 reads CASSESGRAADTQYF. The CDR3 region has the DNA TGTGCCAGCAGTGAGAGCGGGAGGGCGGCAGATACGCAGTATTTT.

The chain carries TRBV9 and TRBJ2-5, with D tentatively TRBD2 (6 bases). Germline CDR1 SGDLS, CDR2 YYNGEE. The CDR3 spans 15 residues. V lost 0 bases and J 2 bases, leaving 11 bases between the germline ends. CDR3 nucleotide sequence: TGTGCCAGCAGCGTAGGGGGACTGTTACAAGAGACCCAGTACTTC. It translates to CASSVGGLLQETQYF.

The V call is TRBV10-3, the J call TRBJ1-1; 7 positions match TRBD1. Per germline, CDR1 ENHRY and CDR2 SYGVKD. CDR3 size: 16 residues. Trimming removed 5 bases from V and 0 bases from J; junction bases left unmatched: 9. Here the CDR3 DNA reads TGTGCCATCAGTCTCGGGACAGTGAGCATGAACACTGAAGCTTTCTTT. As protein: CAISLGTVSMNTEAFF.

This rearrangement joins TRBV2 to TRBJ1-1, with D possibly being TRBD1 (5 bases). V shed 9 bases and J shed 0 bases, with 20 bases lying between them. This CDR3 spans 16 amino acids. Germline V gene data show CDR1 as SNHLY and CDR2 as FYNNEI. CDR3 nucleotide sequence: TGTGCCAGTACCCTCTCCCGGGCAGGGCTGAACACTGAAGCTTTCTTT. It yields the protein CASTLSRAGLNTEAFF.

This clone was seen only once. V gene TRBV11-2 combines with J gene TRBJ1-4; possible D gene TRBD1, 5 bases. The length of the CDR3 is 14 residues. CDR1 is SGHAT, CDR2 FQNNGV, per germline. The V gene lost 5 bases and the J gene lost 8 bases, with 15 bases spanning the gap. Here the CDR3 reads CASSPGGVREKLFF. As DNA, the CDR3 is TGTGCCAGCAGCCCGGGGGGGGTGAGGGAAAAACTGTTTTTT.

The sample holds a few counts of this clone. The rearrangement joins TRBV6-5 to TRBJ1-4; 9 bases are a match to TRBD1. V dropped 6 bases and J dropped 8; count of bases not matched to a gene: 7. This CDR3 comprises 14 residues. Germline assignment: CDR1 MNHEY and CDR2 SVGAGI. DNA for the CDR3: TGTGCCAGCAGCTCCGGGACAGGGAACGAAAAACTGTTTTTT. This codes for CASSSGTGNEKLFF.

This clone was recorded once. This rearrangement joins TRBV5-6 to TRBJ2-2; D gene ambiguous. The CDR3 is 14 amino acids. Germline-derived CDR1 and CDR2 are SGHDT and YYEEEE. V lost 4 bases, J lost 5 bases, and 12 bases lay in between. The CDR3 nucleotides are TGTGCCAGCAGCCAATCCGTCCTGACCGGGGAGCTGTTTTTT. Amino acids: CASSQSVLTGELFF. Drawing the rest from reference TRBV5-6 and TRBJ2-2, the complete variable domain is DAGVTQSPTHLIKTRGQQVTLRCSPKSGHDTVSWYQQALGQGPQFIFQYYEEEERQRGNFPDRFSGHQFPNYSSELNVNALLLGDSALYLCASSQSVLTGELFFGEGSRLTVL.

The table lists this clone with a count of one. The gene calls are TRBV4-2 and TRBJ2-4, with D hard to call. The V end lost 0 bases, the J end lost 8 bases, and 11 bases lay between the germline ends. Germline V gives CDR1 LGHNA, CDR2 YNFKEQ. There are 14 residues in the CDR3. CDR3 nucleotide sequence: TGTGCCAGCAGCCAAGATCGGGTCGTTGACATTCAGTACTTC. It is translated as CASSQDRVVDIQYF.

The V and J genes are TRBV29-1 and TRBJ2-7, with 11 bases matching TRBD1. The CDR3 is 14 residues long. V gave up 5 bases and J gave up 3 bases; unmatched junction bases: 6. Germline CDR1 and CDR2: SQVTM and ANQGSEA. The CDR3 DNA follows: TGCAGCGTTAAGAGGGGGACAGGGGGCTACGAGCAGTACTTC. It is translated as CSVKRGTGGYEQYF.

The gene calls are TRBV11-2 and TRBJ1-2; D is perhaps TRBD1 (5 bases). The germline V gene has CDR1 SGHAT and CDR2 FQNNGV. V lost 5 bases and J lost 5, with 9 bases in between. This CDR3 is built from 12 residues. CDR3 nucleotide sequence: TGTGCCAGCAGCCCGGGGGGGTATGGCTACACCTTC. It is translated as CASSPGGYGYTF.

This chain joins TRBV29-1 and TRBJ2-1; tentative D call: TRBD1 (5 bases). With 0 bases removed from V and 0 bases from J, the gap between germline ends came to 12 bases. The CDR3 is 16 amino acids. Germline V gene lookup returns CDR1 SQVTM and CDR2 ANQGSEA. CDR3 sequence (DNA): TGCAGCGTTGAAGAGGGGCGAGAAAGCTCCTACAATGAGCAGTTCTTC. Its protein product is CSVEEGRESSYNEQFF.

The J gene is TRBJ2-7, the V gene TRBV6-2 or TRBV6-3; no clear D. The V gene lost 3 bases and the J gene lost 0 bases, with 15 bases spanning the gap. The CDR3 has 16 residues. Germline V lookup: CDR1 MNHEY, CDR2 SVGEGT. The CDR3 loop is CASSYAVAGSSYEQYF. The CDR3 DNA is TGTGCCAGCAGTTATGCTGTGGCAGGAAGCTCCTACGAGCAGTACTTC.

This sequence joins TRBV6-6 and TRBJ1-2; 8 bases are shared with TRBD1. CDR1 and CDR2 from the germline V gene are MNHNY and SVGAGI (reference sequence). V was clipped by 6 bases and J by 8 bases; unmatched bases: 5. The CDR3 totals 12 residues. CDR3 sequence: CASSPTGEGYTF. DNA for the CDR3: TGTGCCAGCAGCCCGACAGGGGAAGGCTACACCTTC.

The CDR3 reads CASSSPHGDQSADTQYF. Here the CDR3 DNA reads TGCGCCAGCAGCTCCCCTCATGGAGATCAGAGCGCAGATACGCAGTATTTT. The gene calls are TRBV5-1 and TRBJ2-3; D is unclear. The CDR3 has 17 residues. The germline gives CDR1 SGHRS, CDR2 YFSETQ. V was pared by 3 bases and J by 4 bases, with 21 bases between.

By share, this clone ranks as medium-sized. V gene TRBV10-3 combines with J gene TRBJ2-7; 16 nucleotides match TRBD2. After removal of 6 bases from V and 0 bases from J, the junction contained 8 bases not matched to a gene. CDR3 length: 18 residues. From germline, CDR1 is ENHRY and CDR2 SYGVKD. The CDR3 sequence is CAIRPGTSGRALSYEQYF. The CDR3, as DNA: TGTGCCATCAGACCCGGGACTAGCGGGAGGGCCCTCTCCTACGAGCAGTACTTC.

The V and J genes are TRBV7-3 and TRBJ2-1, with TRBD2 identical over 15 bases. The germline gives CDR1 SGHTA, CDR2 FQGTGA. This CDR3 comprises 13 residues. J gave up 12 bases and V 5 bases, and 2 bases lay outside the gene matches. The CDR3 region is CASSPGLAGGQFF. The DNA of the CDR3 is TGTGCCAGCAGCCCGGGACTAGCGGGAGGGCAGTTCTTC.

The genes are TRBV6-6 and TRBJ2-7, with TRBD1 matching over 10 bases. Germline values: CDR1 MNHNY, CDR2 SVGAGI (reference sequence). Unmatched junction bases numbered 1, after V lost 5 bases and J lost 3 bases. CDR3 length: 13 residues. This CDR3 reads CASSGQGDYEQYF. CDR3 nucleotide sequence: TGTGCCAGCAGTGGACAGGGGGACTACGAGCAGTACTTC.

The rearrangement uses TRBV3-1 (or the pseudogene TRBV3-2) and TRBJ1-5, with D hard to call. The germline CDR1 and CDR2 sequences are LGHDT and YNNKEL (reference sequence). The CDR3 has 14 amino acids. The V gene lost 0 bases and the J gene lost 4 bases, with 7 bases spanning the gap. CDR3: CASSQDRGNQPQHF. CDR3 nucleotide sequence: TGTGCCAGCAGCCAAGACCGGGGAAATCAGCCCCAGCATTTT.

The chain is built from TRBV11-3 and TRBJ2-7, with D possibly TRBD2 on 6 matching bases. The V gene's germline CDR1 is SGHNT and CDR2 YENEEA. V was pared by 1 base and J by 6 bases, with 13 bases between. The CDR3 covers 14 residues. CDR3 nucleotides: TGTGCCAGCAGCTTAGTCCAGACTAGTCCCGAGCAGTACTTC. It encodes CASSLVQTSPEQYF.

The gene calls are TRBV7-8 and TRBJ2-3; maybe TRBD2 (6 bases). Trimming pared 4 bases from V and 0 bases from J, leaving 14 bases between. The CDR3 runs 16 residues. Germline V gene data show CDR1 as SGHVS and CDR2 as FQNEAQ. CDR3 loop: CASSSRLETSTDTQYF. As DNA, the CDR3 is TGTGCCAGCAGCTCGCGACTAGAAACTAGCACAGATACGCAGTATTTT.

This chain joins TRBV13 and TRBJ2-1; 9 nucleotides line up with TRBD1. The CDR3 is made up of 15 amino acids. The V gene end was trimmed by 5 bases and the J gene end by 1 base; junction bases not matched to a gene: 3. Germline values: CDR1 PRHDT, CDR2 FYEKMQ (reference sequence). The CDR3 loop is CASSQGQGSYNEQFF. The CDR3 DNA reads TGTGCCAGCAGCCAGGGACAGGGTTCCTACAATGAGCAGTTCTTC. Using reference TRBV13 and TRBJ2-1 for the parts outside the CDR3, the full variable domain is AAGVIQSPRHLIKEKRETATLKCYPIPRHDTVYWYQQGPGQDPQFLISFYEKMQSDKGSIPDRFSAQQFSDYHSELNMSSLELGDSALYFCASSQGQGSYNEQFFGPGTRLTVL.